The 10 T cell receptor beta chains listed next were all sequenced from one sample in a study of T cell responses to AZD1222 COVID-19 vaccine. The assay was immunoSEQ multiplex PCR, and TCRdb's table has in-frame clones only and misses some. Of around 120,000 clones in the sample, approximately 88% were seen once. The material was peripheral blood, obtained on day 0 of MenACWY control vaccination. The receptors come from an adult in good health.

CDR3 loop: CASSYNPGLGLEQYF. The CDR3 region has the DNA TGTGCCAGCAGTTATAACCCGGGCCTCGGGCTGGAGCAGTACTTC. This rearrangement joins TRBV6-5 to TRBJ2-7, with D unclear. The CDR3 loop spans 15 amino acids. CDR1 and CDR2 from the germline V gene are MNHEY and SVGAGI. Trimming left V 3 bases short and J 7 bases short, with 19 bases between.

The CDR3, as DNA: TGTGCCAGCTCACCCCTTGGTCCCGGGACAGGGCCCGGGGAGCTGTTTTTT. As protein: CASSPLGPGTGPGELFF. This chain links TRBV18 with TRBJ2-2; 9 positions match TRBD1. The CDR3 is made up of 17 amino acids. The J segment lost 6 bases and the V segment lost 3 bases, leaving 11 bases of the junction unmatched. CDR1 is KGHSH and CDR2 is LQKENI in the germline V gene.

CDR3 residues: CASSEILFQAYEQYF. In DNA, the CDR3 is TGTGCCAGCAGTGAAATTCTCTTCCAGGCCTACGAGCAGTACTTC. The chain links TRBV2 to TRBJ2-7; D gene ambiguous. CDR3 length: 15 residues. V gave up 2 bases and J gave up 2 bases, with 13 bases separating them. From germline, CDR1 is SNHLY and CDR2 FYNNEI.

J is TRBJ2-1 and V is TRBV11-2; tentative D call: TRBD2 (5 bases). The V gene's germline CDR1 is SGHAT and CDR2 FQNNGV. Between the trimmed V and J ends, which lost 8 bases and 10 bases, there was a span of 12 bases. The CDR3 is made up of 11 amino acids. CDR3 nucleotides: TGTGCCAGCGGTCTAGCCGGCGAGCAGTTCTTC. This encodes CASGLAGEQFF.

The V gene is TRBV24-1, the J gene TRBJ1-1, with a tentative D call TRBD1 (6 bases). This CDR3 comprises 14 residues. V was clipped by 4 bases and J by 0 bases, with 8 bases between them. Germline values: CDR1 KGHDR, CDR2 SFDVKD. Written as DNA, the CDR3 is TGTGCCACCAGTGACCCAGGGGTGAACACTGAAGCTTTCTTT. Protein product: CATSDPGVNTEAFF.

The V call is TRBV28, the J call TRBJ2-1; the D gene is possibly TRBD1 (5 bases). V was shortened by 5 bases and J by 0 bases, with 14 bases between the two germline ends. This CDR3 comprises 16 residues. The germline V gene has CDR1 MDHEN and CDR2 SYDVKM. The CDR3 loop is CASSNLDRYSYNEQFF. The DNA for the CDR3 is TGTGCCAGCAGTAACTTAGACAGATACTCCTACAATGAGCAGTTCTTC.

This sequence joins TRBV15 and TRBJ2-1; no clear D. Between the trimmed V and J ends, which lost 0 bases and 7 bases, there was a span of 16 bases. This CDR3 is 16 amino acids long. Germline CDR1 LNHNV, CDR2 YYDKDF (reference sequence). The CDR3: CATSREGGRLLNEQFF. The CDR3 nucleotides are TGTGCCACCAGCAGAGAGGGCGGCCGACTGCTGAATGAGCAGTTCTTC.

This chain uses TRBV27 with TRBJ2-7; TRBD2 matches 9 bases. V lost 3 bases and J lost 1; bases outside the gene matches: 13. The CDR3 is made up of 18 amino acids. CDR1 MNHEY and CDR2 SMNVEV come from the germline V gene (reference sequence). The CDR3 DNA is TGTGCCAGCAGTTTTAGGGCGGGAGGGCCCTCGAGATCCTACGAGCAGTACTTC. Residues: CASSFRAGGPSRSYEQYF.

CDR3 DNA: TGTGCCAGCAGTTATACGGTGACTAGCCATGAGCAGTTCTTC. The encoded protein is CASSYTVTSHEQFF. The V and J genes are TRBV6-5 and TRBJ2-1, with TRBD2 matching 7 bases. Germline V lookup: CDR1 MNHEY, CDR2 SVGAGI. The CDR3 totals 14 residues. The V and J ends lost 3 bases and 8 bases, in that order; junction bases with no gene match: 7.

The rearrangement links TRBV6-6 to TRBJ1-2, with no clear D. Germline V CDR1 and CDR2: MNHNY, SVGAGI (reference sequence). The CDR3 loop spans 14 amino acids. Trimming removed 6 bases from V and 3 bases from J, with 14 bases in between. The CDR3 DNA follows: TGTGCCAGCAGCCCGGCGGGAAGGCACTATGGCTACACCTTC. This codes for CASSPAGRHYGYTF.